A selection of T cell receptor beta chains follows, all from one sample in a study of T cells after yellow fever vaccination. MiXCR was run by TCRdb on the 5' RACE reads, yielding one entry per CDR3 protein. This table holds about 99,000 distinct CDR3 sequences, under 6.5% found once. The starting material was CD8+ T cells sorted from PBMCs, obtained 10 days after the yellow fever booster vaccination. Receptor source: a man aged 18-30 years who received the YFV17D yellow fever vaccine. Both conserved end residues are part of each CDR3. A D gene is named only where the DNA matches it firmly. Size is stated for part of the rows, as once, few or many counts, or as a class when the clone is expanded.

V gene: TRBV20-1
D gene: TRBD1
clone size: few
J gene: TRBJ2-3
CDR3 length: 16
CDR3 protein: CSARDYRGRSTDTQYF
CDR3 DNA: TGCAGTGCTAGAGACTACAGGGGGCGCAGCACAGATACGCAGTATTTT

V gene: TRBV14
D gene: TRBD1
clone size: medium-sized
J gene: TRBJ2-3
CDR3 length: 16
CDR3 protein: CASSTVQGQGVDTQYF
CDR3 DNA: TGTGCCAGCAGCACCGTCCAGGGACAGGGAGTCGATACGCAGTATTTT

V gene: TRBV5-6
D gene: TRBD2
clone size: few
J gene: TRBJ2-1
CDR3 length: 17
CDR3 protein: CASSLLVRAGEYNEQFF
CDR3 DNA: TGTGCCAGCAGCCTTCTTGTTAGAGCGGGGGAGTACAATGAGCAGTTCTTC

V gene: TRBV29-1
D gene: .
clone size: .
J gene: TRBJ2-7
CDR3 length: 13
CDR3 protein: CSVGKGTSYEQYF
CDR3 DNA: TGCAGCGTTGGCAAAGGGACCTCCTACGAGCAGTACTTC

V gene: TRBV3-1
D gene: TRBD1
clone size: many
J gene: TRBJ1-5
CDR3 length: 17
CDR3 protein: CASSQEVGQGGDQPQHF
CDR3 DNA: TGTGCCAGCAGCCAAGAAGTCGGACAGGGTGGGGATCAGCCCCAGCATTTT

V gene: TRBV7-9
D gene: .
clone size: .
J gene: TRBJ2-2
CDR3 length: 17
CDR3 protein: CASSLLYAPNNTGELFF
CDR3 DNA: TGTGCCAGCAGCTTACTTTACGCTCCGAATAACACCGGGGAGCTGTTTTTT

V gene: TRBV7-9
D gene: TRBD1
clone size: .
J gene: TRBJ1-2
CDR3 length: 14
CDR3 protein: CASSFGTGNYGYTF
CDR3 DNA: TGTGCCAGCAGTTTCGGGACAGGGAACTATGGCTACACCTTC

V gene: TRBV7-9
D gene: TRBD1
clone size: .
J gene: TRBJ1-6
CDR3 length: 16
CDR3 protein: CASRFQIGTVNSPLHF
CDR3 DNA: TGTGCCAGCCGCTTTCAGATCGGGACAGTTAATTCACCCCTCCACTTT

V gene: TRBV12-3/TRBV12-4
D gene: TRBD2
clone size: .
J gene: TRBJ2-3
CDR3 length: 15
CDR3 protein: CASGDSGGAGDTQYF
CDR3 DNA: TGTGCCAGCGGCGATAGCGGGGGGGCGGGAGATACGCAGTATTTT

V gene: TRBV5-1
D gene: TRBD1
clone size: .
J gene: TRBJ1-3
CDR3 length: 15
CDR3 protein: CASSPDRDSGNTIYF
CDR3 DNA: TGCGCCAGCAGCCCGGACAGGGACTCTGGAAACACCATATATTTT

V gene: TRBV12-3/TRBV12-4
D gene: .
clone size: few
J gene: TRBJ1-2
CDR3 length: 14
CDR3 protein: CASTFLGTWYGYTF
CDR3 DNA: TGTGCCAGCACATTTCTCGGGACGTGGTATGGCTACACCTTC

V gene: TRBV4-2
D gene: .
clone size: .
J gene: TRBJ2-2
CDR3 length: 16
CDR3 protein: CASSQVTGTKTGELFF
CDR3 DNA: TGTGCCAGCAGCCAAGTTACCGGGACGAAGACCGGGGAGCTGTTTTTT

V gene: TRBV19
D gene: .
clone size: .
J gene: TRBJ1-4
CDR3 length: 15
CDR3 protein: CASSTGTATNEKLFF
CDR3 DNA: TGTGCCAGTAGCACAGGGACCGCAACTAATGAAAAACTGTTTTTT

V gene: TRBV6-2/TRBV6-3
D gene: TRBD2
clone size: .
J gene: TRBJ2-1
CDR3 length: 15
CDR3 protein: CASSLSGGAYNEQFF
CDR3 DNA: TGTGCCAGCAGCCTTAGCGGGGGGGCCTACAATGAGCAGTTCTTC

V gene: TRBV5-1
D gene: .
clone size: many
J gene: TRBJ1-1
CDR3 length: 16
CDR3 protein: CASSPVPPGPNTEAFF
CDR3 DNA: TGCGCCAGCAGCCCGGTTCCCCCGGGACCGAACACTGAAGCTTTCTTT

V gene: TRBV6-2/TRBV6-3
D gene: .
clone size: few
J gene: TRBJ2-1
CDR3 length: 13
CDR3 protein: CASREILYNEQFF
CDR3 DNA: TGTGCCAGCAGGGAGATTCTTTACAATGAGCAGTTCTTC